One TCR beta chain is described in this entry. Its antigen is still unknown. The source of the sample is a study of cytomegalovirus exposure and HLA in healthy donors. The PCR contained 60 Vbeta and 13 Jbeta primers. Profiled with immunoSEQ multiplex PCR; TCRdb holds only in-frame clones, not every one. The profile covers about 130,000 clones, with roughly 72% appearing a single time and 3.5% to 4.5% taken by the ten largest. Study-level results: Some highly shared sequence variants likely arose as a pipeline artifact. Analysis performed later found roughly 17,000 TCR beta sequences associated with HLA alleles at 0.05 false discovery rate.

Trimming at V came to 4 bases and at J to 4 bases, leaving 8 bases not matched to a gene. The CDR3 spans 15 residues. Germline V lookup: CDR1 MNHEY, CDR2 SVGAGI. Sequencing input: PBMCs. This receptor was identified in a man aged 40-55 years in good health and CMV-seropositive. This chain connects TRBV6-5 to TRBJ2-7, with 9 positions matching TRBD2. In DNA, the CDR3 is TGTGCCAGCAGTTTCCTAGCGGGAAGTCTATACGAGCAGTACTTC. Translation gives CASSFLAGSLYEQYF.